One and the same sample provided the 26 T cell receptor beta chains below, sequenced in a study of beta chain features in type 1 diabetes. Whole-study results and caveats: In all four CD4+ subsets, TCRB CDR3 length was significantly, moderately reduced in type 1 diabetes.

TCRB transcripts that were expressed got sequenced, as all of the isolated RNA had been reverse transcribed. Clones were read by immunoSEQ multiplex PCR, and TCRdb kept only the in-frame ones, dropping some. Here the sample spans around 650,000 clones, under 15% being singletons. These TCRs' antigens remain unknown. What was sequenced was naive CD4+ T cells from blood. The receptors derive from a man aged 30 to 45 with type 1 diabetes.

The rearrangement uses TRBV7-2 and TRBJ2-4, with 7 bases lining up with TRBD1. The length of the CDR3 is 18 residues. Unmatched junction bases numbered 15, after V lost 5 bases and J lost 2 bases. Germline V gene sequence: CDR1 SGHTA, CDR2 FQGNSA. CDR3: CASSPGQDPAMPKNIQYF. CDR3 sequence (DNA): TGTGCCAGCAGCCCTGGACAGGACCCCGCAATGCCCAAAAACATTCAGTACTTC. The variable domain in full, completed from reference TRBV7-2 and TRBJ2-4, reads GAGVSQSPSNKVTEKGKDVELRCDPISGHTALYWYRQSLGQGLEFLIYFQGNSAPDKSGLPSDRFSAERTGGSVSTLTIQRTQQEDSAVYLCASSPGQDPAMPKNIQYFGAGTRLSVL.

This clone was observed a handful of times. The chain combines TRBV7-9 with TRBJ2-1, with TRBD1 identical over 8 bases. V lost 6 bases and J lost 16; bases outside the gene matches: 8. This CDR3 is 11 amino acids long. The germline V gene has CDR1 SEHNR and CDR2 FQNEAQ (reference sequence). In DNA, the CDR3 is TGTGCCAGCAGGCCGGACAGGGACTTCTTCTTC. Residues: CASRPDRDFFF. Full variable domain (rest looked up from reference TRBV7-9 and TRBJ2-1): DTGVSQNPRHKITKRGQNVTFRCDPISEHNRLYWYRQTLGQGPEFLTYFQNEAQLEKSRLLSDRFSAERPKGSFSTLEIQRTEQGDSAMYLCASRPDRDFFFGPGTRLTVL.

The table lists this clone with a few counts. This CDR3 reads CASSLEGTGANVLTF. The CDR3 bases are TGCGCCAGCAGCTTAGAGGGGACTGGGGCCAACGTCCTGACTTTC. V is TRBV5-1 and J is TRBJ2-6; D possibly uses TRBD1 or TRBD2 (5 bases each). This CDR3 has 15 amino acids. Germline CDR1 SGHRS, CDR2 YFSETQ. Trimming left V 2 bases short and J 2 bases short, with 8 bases between.

The table lists this clone with a few counts. V gene TRBV7-2 combines with J gene TRBJ2-3; TRBD2 matches at 11 bases. V lost 3 bases, J lost 5 bases, and 7 bases stayed unmatched. CDR1 and CDR2 (germline): SGHTA, FQGNSA. The CDR3 is 16 residues long. The CDR3 region is CASSLIAGGQQDTQYF. The DNA of the CDR3 is TGTGCCAGCAGCTTGATAGCGGGGGGGCAGCAAGATACGCAGTATTTT.

Only a few counts were recorded for this clone. The rearrangement joins TRBV7-2 to TRBJ2-1; a weak D match, TRBD2 (6 bases). The CDR3 spans 15 residues. V was trimmed by 5 bases and J by 5 bases, leaving 16 bases between them. The germline V gene encodes CDR1 SGHTA and CDR2 FQGNSA. The CDR3 nucleotides are TGTGCCAGCAGCCCAGAAGGTTGGACTAACAATGAGCAGTTCTTC. This translates into CASSPEGWTNNEQFF.

The chain uses TRBV27 and TRBJ2-6, with D tentatively TRBD2 (6 bases). Between the trimmed V and J ends, which lost 5 bases and 4 bases, there was a span of 18 bases. Germline CDR1 is MNHEY and CDR2 is SMNVEV (reference sequence). There are 17 residues in the CDR3. The chain's CDR3 is CASSTRDLGKGANVLTF. CDR3 in DNA: TGTGCCAGCAGTACGCGGGACTTAGGGAAGGGGGCCAACGTCCTGACTTTC.

This rearrangement joins TRBV5-1 to TRBJ1-1; TRBD1 agrees at 8 bases. The length of the CDR3 is 14 residues. Germline CDR1 reads SGHRS; CDR2 reads YFSETQ. Losses at the gene ends were 4 bases for V and 4 bases for J; bases not matched to a gene: 6. The CDR3 DNA follows: TGCGCCAGCAGCACGGGACAGGTCATCACTGAAGCTTTCTTT. It translates to CASSTGQVITEAFF.

This clone was seen a handful of times. The CDR3 protein is CASRFQGTTRNGYTF. For the CDR3, the DNA is TGTGCCAGCAGGTTCCAGGGGACTACTAGGAATGGCTACACCTTC. The genes are TRBV27 and TRBJ1-2; D possibly corresponds to TRBD1 (6 bases). Germline V gives CDR1 MNHEY, CDR2 SMNVEV (reference sequence). There are 15 residues in the CDR3. The V and J ends lost 6 bases and 6 bases respectively, with 20 bases between them.

This clone was counted only a few times. The chain couples TRBV7-8 to TRBJ2-2; D not certain. CDR1 is SGHVS and CDR2 is FQNEAQ in the germline V gene. Deletions cut 0 bases from V and 7 bases from J, with 6 bases between. The CDR3 is made up of 13 amino acids. CDR3 region: CASSLAADGELFF. The CDR3 DNA follows: TGTGCCAGCAGCTTAGCTGCTGACGGGGAGCTGTTTTTT.

This clone was detected only a few times. The gene calls are TRBV23-1 and TRBJ2-7, with TRBD2 matching 7 bases. TRBV23-1 is sorted into the ORF group, with uncertain function. The CDR3 totals 16 residues. J was trimmed by 2 bases and V by 0 bases; bases with no gene match: 7. CDR3 sequence: CASSQSWWGGTYEQYF. CDR3 DNA sequence: TGCGCCAGCAGTCAATCGTGGTGGGGGGGAACCTACGAGCAGTACTTC.

There are a few counts of this clone. The CDR3 DNA reads as TGTGCCATCAGTGAGAACAGATCGGATGAGCAGTTCTTC. Amino acids: CAISENRSDEQFF. This sequence joins TRBV10-3 and TRBJ2-1, with unresolved D. The V end was cut by 2 bases, the J end by 8 bases, with 10 bases between. CDR3 length equals 13 residues. Germline V gives CDR1 ENHRY, CDR2 SYGVKD.

In its sample, this clone was seen a few times. This sequence joins TRBV30 and TRBJ1-2; TRBD1 agrees at 8 bases. This CDR3 has 14 amino acids. From germline, CDR1 is GTSNPN and CDR2 SVGIG (reference sequence). J was trimmed by 4 bases and V by 5 bases; bases with no gene match: 9. For the CDR3, the DNA is TGTGCCTGGTTCGGACAGGGTTACATCTATGGCTACACCTTC. It is translated as CAWFGQGYIYGYTF.

In this sample, this clone turned up a few times. This CDR3 reads CASSPREVGDNQPQHF. CDR3 bases: TGTGCCAGCTCACCAAGAGAGGTGGGGGACAACCAGCCCCAGCATTTT. The chain couples TRBV18 to TRBJ1-5; weak D call: TRBD1 (6 bases). This CDR3 contains 16 residues. Deletions cut 2 bases from V and 7 bases from J, with 18 bases between. In germline, CDR1 is KGHSH, CDR2 LQKENI. The full variable domain, with the rest looked up from reference TRBV18 and TRBJ1-5, is NAGVMQNPRHLVRRRGQEARLRCSPMKGHSHVYWYRQLPEEGLKFMVYLQKENIIDESGMPKERFSAEFPKEGPSILRIQQVVRGDSAAYFCASSPREVGDNQPQHFGDGTRLSIL.

The chain uses TRBV7-9 and TRBJ1-6, with 8 bases aligning to TRBD1. Germline CDR1 SEHNR, CDR2 FQNEAQ (reference sequence). CDR3 size: 16 residues. J lost 10 bases, V lost 5 bases, and 13 bases had no gene match. The CDR3 DNA is TGTGCCAGCAGCATCTCCCCCGGGACAGGATCCTCACCCCTCCACTTT. It specifies CASSISPGTGSSPLHF.

This clone has just a few counts. This rearrangement joins TRBV5-5 to TRBJ1-5; the D is unclear. The CDR3 is 15 residues long. CDR1 and CDR2 (germline): SGHKS, YYEKEE (reference sequence). Trimming left V 7 bases short and J 2 bases short, with 16 bases between. CDR3 nucleotides: TGTGCCAGCCACCTATCGAGCTCGGGCAATCAGCCCCAGCATTTT. This sequence encodes CASHLSSSGNQPQHF.

This clone was detected only a few times. This chain connects TRBV4-2 to TRBJ2-7; D possibly corresponds to TRBD2 (6 bases). The CDR3 covers 14 residues. Germline CDR1 and CDR2: LGHNA and YNFKEQ. The V and J ends lost 0 bases and 12 bases respectively, with 18 bases between them. The CDR3 protein is CASSQDGGGNDLYF. As DNA, the CDR3 is TGTGCCAGCAGCCAAGATGGAGGAGGGAACGATCTGTACTTC.

Here the CDR3 reads CAWDVLSGNTIYF. As DNA, the CDR3 is TGTGCCTGGGACGTCCTCTCTGGAAACACCATATATTTT. The gene calls are TRBV30 and TRBJ1-3; unclear D gene. Germline V CDR1 and CDR2: GTSNPN, SVGIG (reference sequence). V was shortened by 5 bases and J by 0 bases, with 8 bases between the two germline ends. The CDR3 runs to 13 residues.

The table lists this clone with a few counts. This may stem from a read error, because a much larger clone lies one nucleotide away. Within the sample, other DNA sequences also encode this same CDR3. V is TRBV11-2 and J is TRBJ2-5; no reliable D call. CDR3 length equals 11 residues. The V gene's germline CDR1 is SGHAT and CDR2 FQNNGV. The ends were cut back, 3 bases at V and 1 base at J, with 0 bases in the middle. CDR3 DNA sequence: TGTGCCAGCAGCTTCCAAGAGACCCAGTACTTC. It encodes CASSFQETQYF. Combining the CDR3 with reference TRBV11-2 and TRBJ2-5 gives the whole variable domain EAGVAQSPRYKIIEKRQSVAFWCNPISGHATLYWYQQILGQGPKLLIQFQNNGVVDDSQLPKDRFSAERLKGVDSTLKIQPAKLEDSAVYLCASSFQETQYFGPGTRLLVL.

The rearrangement joins TRBV29-1 to TRBJ1-1, with a possible D match to TRBD1 (5 bases). CDR3 length equals 14 residues. Germline assignment: CDR1 SQVTM and CDR2 ANQGSEA. V dropped 3 bases and J dropped 0 bases, with 11 bases sitting between them. The CDR3 DNA reads as TGCAGCGTTGATCAGGGTGGACTGAACACTGAAGCTTTCTTT. Its translation is CSVDQGGLNTEAFF.

The chain has TRBV30 and TRBJ1-2; a possible D gene is TRBD1 (6 bases). Per the germline V gene, CDR1 is GTSNPN and CDR2 is SVGIG (reference sequence). The V end was cut by 7 bases, the J end by 8 bases, with 26 bases between. The length of the CDR3 is 15 residues. CDR3 amino acids: CALLSGSGALRGYTF. The DNA for the CDR3 is TGTGCCTTACTTTCGGGTTCGGGGGCGCTGAGAGGCTACACCTTC.

The rearrangement links TRBV5-6 to TRBJ1-4; TRBD1 matches at 7 bases. Germline loops: CDR1 SGHDT, CDR2 YYEEEE. The length of the CDR3 is 12 residues. J lost 11 bases, V lost 4 bases, and 5 bases had no gene match. The CDR3, as DNA: TGTGCCAGCAGCCCCGGGACAGCTAAACTGTTTTTT. It specifies CASSPGTAKLFF.

The chain uses TRBV5-1 and TRBJ2-3; no reliable D call. V was clipped by 0 bases and J by 0 bases, with 8 bases between them. CDR1 and CDR2 (germline): SGHRS, YFSETQ. The CDR3 has 15 amino acids. The CDR3 DNA is TGCGCCAGCAGCTTGGGCCCTGCCAGCACAGATACGCAGTATTTT. Its translation is CASSLGPASTDTQYF. The entire variable domain, with the rest obtained from reference TRBV5-1 and TRBJ2-3, is as follows: KAGVTQTPRYLIKTRGQQVTLSCSPISGHRSVSWYQQTPGQGLQFLFEYFSETQRNKGNFPGRFSGRQFSNSRSEMNVSTLELGDSALYLCASSLGPASTDTQYFGPGTRLTVL.

The rearrangement links TRBV7-9 to TRBJ1-5; TRBD1 matches at 11 bases. This CDR3 is built from 18 residues. Germline CDR1 SEHNR, CDR2 FQNEAQ (reference sequence). Trimming at V came to 5 bases and at J to 4 bases, leaving 13 bases not matched to a gene. The chain's CDR3 is CASSLGTGGALGNQPQHF. CDR3 nucleotide sequence: TGTGCCAGCAGCCTCGGGACAGGGGGAGCCCTGGGGAATCAGCCCCAGCATTTT. Using reference TRBV7-9 and TRBJ1-5 for the parts outside the CDR3, the full variable domain is DTGVSQNPRHKITKRGQNVTFRCDPISEHNRLYWYRQTLGQGPEFLTYFQNEAQLEKSRLLSDRFSAERPKGSFSTLEIQRTEQGDSAMYLCASSLGTGGALGNQPQHFGDGTRLSIL.

The chain recombines TRBV6-6 with TRBJ2-1; possibly TRBD2 for D (6 bases). The CDR3 spans 12 residues. Germline loops: CDR1 MNHNY, CDR2 SVGAGI (reference sequence). CDR3 bases: TGTACCTCGGGGGTACCATTGATGGAGCAGTTCTTC. It is translated as CTSGVPLMEQFF.

V gene TRBV14 combines with J gene TRBJ1-1; possible D gene TRBD1, 5 bases. This CDR3 is built from 13 residues. V was shortened by 3 bases and J by 2 bases, with 7 bases between the two germline ends. Germline-derived CDR1 and CDR2 are SGHDN and FVKESK. This CDR3 reads CASSQGVNTEAFF. CDR3 DNA sequence: TGTGCCAGCAGCCAGGGGGTTAACACTGAAGCTTTCTTT. Full variable domain (missing parts from reference TRBV14 and TRBJ1-1): EAGVTQFPSHSVIEKGQTVTLRCDPISGHDNLYWYRRVMGKEIKFLLHFVKESKQDESGMPNNRFLAERTGGTYSTLKVQPAELEDSGVYFCASSQGVNTEAFFGQGTRLTVV.

The chain joins TRBV5-1 to TRBJ1-2; weak D call: TRBD1 (5 bases). The germline V gene has CDR1 SGHRS and CDR2 YFSETQ. The CDR3 runs to 15 residues. Trimming shortened V by 0 bases and J by 8 bases, and 17 bases separated the two germline ends. The CDR3 is CASSLEINGAGGYTF. For the CDR3, the DNA is TGCGCCAGCAGCTTGGAGATTAATGGGGCTGGAGGCTACACCTTC.